Listed here are 23 T cell receptor beta chains from one sample, sequenced in a study of blood T cell repertoires in COVID-19. Sequencing was performed with immunoSEQ multiplex PCR; in TCRdb, only in-frame clones are kept and a portion is missing. Altogether a few hundred thousand clones are present, about 86% being singletons, with the ten largest covering 7% to 7.5%. The sequencing input was peripheral blood. All receptors come from a woman in her sixties with COVID-19, enrolled during active disease.

The rearrangement uses TRBV6-4 and TRBJ2-1; tentative D call: TRBD1 (6 bases). V dropped 0 bases and J dropped 8 bases, with 8 bases sitting between them. This CDR3 comprises 13 residues. Germline V gives CDR1 MRHNA, CDR2 SNTAGT. Written as DNA, the CDR3 is TGTGCCAGCAGTGACTCAGAGGGGGATGAGCAGTTCTTC. Translation gives CASSDSEGDEQFF.

The V call is TRBV3-1 (or the pseudogene TRBV3-2), the J call TRBJ2-1; a weak D match, TRBD1 (6 bases). Germline CDR1 LGHDT, CDR2 YNNKEL (reference sequence). The CDR3 has 15 amino acids. Trimming shortened V by 4 bases and J by 1 base, and 11 bases separated the two germline ends. The CDR3: CASSRRGLSYNEQFF. In DNA, the CDR3 is TGTGCCAGCAGCCGCAGGGGTCTTTCCTACAATGAGCAGTTCTTC.

This rearrangement joins TRBV7-2 to TRBJ2-1; TRBD2 matches 14 bases. Germline values: CDR1 SGHTA, CDR2 FQGNSA. V was pared by 6 bases and J by 13 bases, with 8 bases of the junction left unmatched. The CDR3 contains 14 residues. CDR3 nucleotide sequence: TGTGCCAGCAGTTCAGGACTAGCGGGGGGATCACAGTTCTTC. It codes for CASSSGLAGGSQFF.

This sequence joins TRBV7-3 and TRBJ1-2; D is ambiguous. Trimming took 0 bases from V and 3 from J, leaving 8 bases between them. The CDR3 sequence is 14 residues long. The germline CDR1 and CDR2 sequences are SGHTA and FQGTGA. The CDR3 loop reads CASSLTRVDYGYTF. The DNA of the CDR3 is TGTGCCAGCAGCTTAACCCGGGTGGACTATGGCTACACCTTC.

The gene calls are TRBV30 and TRBJ1-3, with D possibly TRBD1 on 5 matching bases. CDR3 size: 13 residues. V lost 2 bases and J lost 3, with 8 bases in between. Per germline, CDR1 GTSNPN and CDR2 SVGIG (reference sequence). CDR3 amino acids: CAWSPGYGNTIYF. In DNA form, the CDR3 reads TGTGCCTGGAGTCCAGGGTATGGAAACACCATATATTTT.

The chain carries TRBV3-1 (or the pseudogene TRBV3-2) and TRBJ2-1; 7 bases map to TRBD2. CDR1 and CDR2 from the germline V gene are LGHDT and YNNKEL (reference sequence). Losses at the gene ends were 0 bases for V and 9 bases for J; bases not matched to a gene: 5. The CDR3 has 14 amino acids. CDR3 loop: CASSQEGGEGEQFF. For the CDR3, the DNA is TGTGCCAGCAGCCAAGAGGGGGGGGAGGGTGAGCAGTTCTTC.

CDR3 bases: TGTGCCAGCAGTAAAAAGGGGGTCTCCTACGAGCAGTACTTC. Amino acid sequence: CASSKKGVSYEQYF. J is TRBJ2-7 and V is TRBV6-5; possible D gene TRBD1, 6 bases. The CDR3 is 14 amino acids. Trimming took 5 bases from V and 0 from J, leaving 11 bases between them. The germline CDR1 and CDR2 sequences are MNHEY and SVGAGI.

The rearrangement joins TRBV4-2 to TRBJ2-6; tentatively, D is TRBD1 (5 bases). Trimming cost V 1 base and J 9 bases, with 19 bases left between them. The CDR3 spans 17 residues. From germline, CDR1 is LGHNA and CDR2 YNFKEQ. The CDR3 is CASSQASGNQVGNVLTF. Written as DNA, the CDR3 is TGTGCCAGCAGCCAAGCGTCAGGGAATCAAGTGGGCAACGTCCTGACTTTC.

This chain links TRBV11-3 with TRBJ2-7; possible D gene TRBD2, 6 bases. The CDR3 length is 15 residues. Trimming left V 5 bases short and J 0 bases short, with 14 bases between. CDR1 is SGHNT and CDR2 is YENEEA in the germline V gene. In nucleotides, the CDR3 is TGTGCCAGCAGCAAAGGCGGGGACCGCTCCTACGAGCAGTACTTC. Translated, it gives CASSKGGDRSYEQYF.

The chain has TRBV11-2 and TRBJ2-7, with 7 bases identical to TRBD2. The CDR3 consists of 15 residues. Germline-derived CDR1 and CDR2 are SGHAT and FQNNGV. J lost 3 bases, V lost 0 bases, and 5 bases had no gene match. The CDR3 region has the DNA TGTGCCAGCAGCTTAGACCGCGGGAGAAGCTACGAGCAGTACTTC. Encoded protein: CASSLDRGRSYEQYF.

J is TRBJ2-3 and V is TRBV5-6, with D possibly being TRBD1 (5 bases). Germline V gives CDR1 SGHDT, CDR2 YYEEEE. The CDR3 is 15 residues long. V lost 2 bases, J lost 1 base, and 11 bases lay in between. CDR3 region: CASSFWGLGTDTQYF. CDR3 DNA sequence: TGTGCCAGCAGCTTCTGGGGCCTTGGCACAGATACGCAGTATTTT.

The V and J genes are TRBV27 and TRBJ1-1; TRBD1 agrees at 9 bases. V shed 6 bases and J 4 bases; nucleotides not matched to a gene: 9. The germline gives CDR1 MNHEY, CDR2 SMNVEV (reference sequence). The CDR3 contains 15 residues. The CDR3: CASRKTGGWSTEAFF. CDR3 nucleotides: TGTGCCAGCAGGAAGACAGGGGGTTGGAGCACTGAAGCTTTCTTT.

V usage is TRBV7-3 and J usage is TRBJ2-1; a possible D gene is TRBD2 (6 bases). CDR3 length equals 14 residues. Trimming shortened V by 6 bases and J by 8 bases, and 17 bases separated the two germline ends. The germline CDR1 and CDR2 sequences are SGHTA and FQGTGA. In DNA, the CDR3 is TGTGCCAGCAGTGTAGGGACGGGGGTCGATGAGCAGTTCTTC. Its protein product is CASSVGTGVDEQFF.

In regard to this clone: A junction end diverges from the germline sequence, so it may reflect a read error. V gene TRBV10-3 combines with J gene TRBJ2-1; D gene unclear. In germline, CDR1 is ENHRY, CDR2 SYGVKD. The CDR3 consists of 12 residues. In DNA form, the CDR3 reads TGTGCCATCCTTCTCTCCCACAATGAGCAGTTCTTC. As protein: CAILLSHNEQFF.

This chain joins TRBV9 and TRBJ1-2; D call uncertain. The CDR3 extends over 14 amino acids. Looked up from germline, CDR1 is SGDLS and CDR2 is YYNGEE. The V and J ends lost 0 bases and 5 bases respectively, with 11 bases between them. CDR3 protein: CASSVGAFNYGYTF. The CDR3 DNA reads TGTGCCAGCAGCGTAGGAGCCTTTAATTATGGCTACACCTTC.

The chain has TRBV30 and TRBJ1-2; 8 positions agree with TRBD1. Trimming at V came to 3 bases and at J to 3 bases, leaving 6 bases not matched to a gene. There are 14 residues in the CDR3. The germline CDR1 and CDR2 sequences are GTSNPN and SVGIG (reference sequence). The CDR3: CAWRKRDRHYGYTF. In nucleotides, the CDR3 is TGTGCCTGGAGGAAAAGGGACAGGCACTATGGCTACACCTTC.

The rearrangement uses TRBV7-3 and TRBJ1-2, with 10 bases aligning to TRBD1. Germline V gives CDR1 SGHTA, CDR2 FQGTGA. The CDR3 totals 19 residues. Trimming removed 3 bases from V and 2 bases from J; junction bases left unmatched: 15. The CDR3 loop is CASSFPRPGTGAQNYGYTF. CDR3 nucleotide sequence: TGTGCCAGCAGCTTCCCACGGCCCGGGACAGGGGCCCAAAACTATGGCTACACCTTC.

The rearrangement uses TRBV4-2 and TRBJ2-5, with 13 bases aligning to TRBD2. There are 18 residues in the CDR3. V was clipped by 3 bases and J by 0 bases; unmatched bases: 7. Germline values: CDR1 LGHNA, CDR2 YNFKEQ. CDR3 sequence: CASSHGLAGAVYQETQYF. CDR3 DNA: TGTGCCAGCAGCCACGGACTAGCGGGGGCCGTGTACCAAGAGACCCAGTACTTC.

The chain combines TRBV6-5 with TRBJ1-2, with D uncertain. The germline V gene has CDR1 MNHEY and CDR2 SVGAGI. V dropped 8 bases and J dropped 8 bases, with 21 bases sitting between them. This CDR3 contains 14 residues. This CDR3 is CASGTREGGSGYTF. The CDR3 DNA follows: TGTGCCAGCGGTACGAGGGAGGGTGGCAGCGGCTACACCTTC.

For this clone: Distinct nucleotide sequences in the sample also encode this CDR3. V usage is TRBV5-1 and J usage is TRBJ1-3; no reliable D call. V dropped 0 bases and J dropped 0 bases, with 4 bases sitting between them. The CDR3 loop spans 14 amino acids. Germline V gives CDR1 SGHRS, CDR2 YFSETQ. The CDR3 spells CASSLDYSGNTIYF. Here the CDR3 DNA reads TGCGCCAGCAGCTTGGATTACTCTGGAAACACCATATATTTT. Full variable domain (rest looked up from reference TRBV5-1 and TRBJ1-3): KAGVTQTPRYLIKTRGQQVTLSCSPISGHRSVSWYQQTPGQGLQFLFEYFSETQRNKGNFPGRFSGRQFSNSRSEMNVSTLELGDSALYLCASSLDYSGNTIYFGEGSWLTVV.

The genes are TRBV29-1 and TRBJ2-1; tentatively, D is TRBD1 (6 bases). The length of the CDR3 is 15 residues. CDR1 is SQVTM and CDR2 is ANQGSEA in the germline V gene. V was pared by 7 bases and J by 3 bases, with 19 bases between. CDR3 coding DNA: TGCAGCGCACAATCCTCAGGGGTTAACTACAATGAGCAGTTCTTC. It yields the protein CSAQSSGVNYNEQFF.

The CDR3 sequence: CASSQPSPDRPQETQYF. The CDR3 nucleotides read TGCGCCAGCAGTCAGCCGAGCCCAGACAGACCCCAAGAGACCCAGTACTTC. The chain is built from TRBV23-1 and TRBJ2-5, with D possibly being TRBD1 (5 bases). TRBV23-1 is an open reading frame whose function is uncertain. This CDR3 has 17 amino acids. V lost 3 bases and J lost 1, with 18 bases in between.

DNA for the CDR3: TGTGCCAGCCAGACCCCCGGGACAGTATATGGCTACACCTTC. Translation: CASQTPGTVYGYTF. The chain joins TRBV25-1 to TRBJ1-2; 7 nucleotides match TRBD1. Germline V lookup: CDR1 MGHDK, CDR2 SYGVNS. V shed 8 bases and J 5 bases; nucleotides not matched to a gene: 11. CDR3 size: 14 residues.